This TCR beta chain was found in a study of blood T cell repertoires in COVID-19. At the level of the study: There were acute and convalescent COVID-19 samples, and they came from the United States, Italy and Spain. From T cells, B-cell-depleted T cells, or PBMCs came the material, which was cDNA or gDNA.

Authors' processing steps: Quantification of nucleated cells was approximated via reference gene primer amplification. The protocol was immunoSEQ multiplex PCR, while the TCRdb copy is restricted to in-frame clones and leaves out a portion. That table gives V, J and clone size, and the DNA gave D and trimming. Among 130,000 to 150,000 clones, about 86% were seen once, and the ten largest hold over 2.5%. V was shortened by 10 bases and J by 2 bases, with 14 bases between the two germline ends. The CDR3 covers 13 residues. The germline V gene has CDR1 SNHLY and CDR2 FYNNEI. The chain is built from TRBV2 and TRBJ1-1; D gene unclear. The receptor's source is a woman of 80 years or more with acute or convalescent COVID-19. The sequencing input was peripheral blood. The CDR3 DNA sequence: TGTGCCACCATCTTGGAGGGAAACACTGAAGCTTTCTTT. Its translation: CATILEGNTEAFF.